This T cell receptor beta chain comes out of a study of T cell changes during pregnancy in multiple sclerosis. Method: immunoSEQ multiplex PCR; TCRdb's copy keeps in-frame clones and lacks some. The table lists nearly 110,000 clones, less than 95% of them singletons. CDR1 and CDR2 (germline): SGHDT, YYEEEE. Trimming shortened V by 6 bases and J by 0 bases, and 10 bases separated the two germline ends. The CDR3 length is 13 residues. V usage is TRBV5-6 and J usage is TRBJ2-7; D is possibly TRBD2 (6 bases). The specimen comprised peripheral blood, sampled before pregnancy. The TCR was taken from a female donor with multiple sclerosis, enrolled in a pregnancy study. CDR3 nucleotide sequence: TGTGCCAGCACCGCGGGAAGCTCCTACGAGCAGTACTTC. Translated, it gives CASTAGSSYEQYF.